The rows below give T cell receptor beta chains drawn from one sample of a study of blood T cells in healthy people across ages. TCRdb itself ran the 5' RACE reads through MiXCR, one entry per CDR3 protein. The repertoire holds about 640,000 distinct CDR3 sequences, with 58% as singletons. Sequencing was carried out using blood. Receptors were obtained from a man in his sixties in good health. CDR3s include the opening cysteine and the closing phenylalanine or tryptophan. Each record gives: J gene, D gene, clone size, V gene, CDR3 protein, CDR3 DNA. D genes are given only for firm matches. A clone size is listed for some rows: how often the clone was seen (once, few, many), or a class if it is expanded.

TRBJ2-3 . . TRBV5-1 CASSLGQNRGDTQYF TGCGCCAGCAGCTTGGGACAGAACCGAGGAGATACGCAGTATTTT
TRBJ2-7 TRBD2 few TRBV6-6 CASSSPDTSGLYEQYF TGTGCCAGCAGTTCCCCCGACACTAGCGGCCTTTACGAGCAGTACTTC
TRBJ1-6 TRBD1 . TRBV25-1 CASRETGGHSPLHF TGTGCCAGCAGAGAGACAGGGGGGCATTCACCCCTCCACTTT
TRBJ2-5 TRBD1 once TRBV7-8 CASTLGQGSGTQYF TGTGCCAGCACCCTGGGACAGGGTTCGGGGACCCAGTACTTC
TRBJ2-5 . . TRBV20-1 CSASIEVGGVSWLETQYF TGCAGTGCTAGTATCGAGGTGGGCGGGGTGTCGTGGTTGGAGACCCAGTACTTC
TRBJ1-4 . . TRBV7-9 CASSPVGNEKLFF TGTGCCAGCAGCCCAGTGGGGAATGAAAAACTGTTTTTT
TRBJ2-1 . many TRBV20-1 CSAVSTANNEQFF TGCAGTGCAGTTAGCACCGCAAACAATGAGCAGTTCTTC
TRBJ2-1 . few TRBV21-1 CASSKPPGTASNEQFF TGTGCCAGCAGCAAACCACCCGGGACAGCCTCCAATGAGCAGTTCTTC
TRBJ2-1 . . TRBV7-9 CASSPVAGYNEQFF TGTGCCAGCAGCCCAGTGGCGGGCTACAATGAGCAGTTCTTC
TRBJ1-5 . few TRBV5-1 CASSPDLGNQPQHF TGCGCCAGCAGCCCGGACCTGGGCAATCAGCCCCAGCATTTT
TRBJ2-5 TRBD2 . TRBV20-1 CSAPDKASGKETQYF TGCAGTGCCCCGGATAAGGCTAGCGGAAAAGAGACCCAGTACTTC
TRBJ2-5 TRBD1 once TRBV5-1 CASSWGQGKQETQYF TGCGCCAGCAGCTGGGGACAGGGTAAACAAGAGACCCAGTACTTC
TRBJ2-2 . . TRBV3-1 CASSLRRNGELFF TGTGCCAGCAGCCTTCGTCGGAACGGGGAGCTGTTTTTT
TRBJ2-5 . . TRBV21-1 CASSKGVGLAGGLQETQYF TGTGCCAGCAGCAAAGGGGTAGGACTAGCGGGGGGCCTACAAGAGACCCAGTACTTC
TRBJ2-6 TRBD2 . TRBV12-3/TRBV12-4 CASSRLPGLAGRSGANVLTF TGTGCCAGCAGCCGATTACCAGGACTAGCGGGCCGCTCTGGGGCCAACGTCCTGACTTTC
TRBJ2-3 TRBD2 few TRBV29-1 CSVEKGTRTSTDTQYF TGCAGCGTTGAAAAGGGGACTAGGACTAGCACAGATACGCAGTATTTT
TRBJ1-2 . . TRBV5-6 CASSLVEGGYTF TGTGCCAGCAGCTTGGTGGAGGGAGGCTACACCTTC
TRBJ2-7 . few TRBV13 CASSPKGRGDYEQYF TGTGCCAGCAGCCCCAAGGGCAGGGGAGACTACGAGCAGTACTTC
TRBJ1-6 . few TRBV6-6 CASSYSLSDAGSPLHF TGTGCCAGCAGTTACTCGTTGTCCGACGCGGGTTCACCCCTCCACTTT
TRBJ2-5 TRBD1 . TRBV5-1 CASTAPFQGVSKETQYF TGCGCCAGCACGGCCCCTTTCCAGGGGGTTTCTAAAGAGACCCAGTACTTC
TRBJ2-1 TRBD2 . TRBV20-1 CSAGGSGGGGEQFF TGCAGTGCTGGAGGGAGCGGGGGTGGGGGCGAGCAGTTCTTC
TRBJ2-6 TRBD1 . TRBV10-3 CAISESLGGQGLSGANVLTF TGTGCCATCAGTGAGTCCCTAGGGGGACAGGGGCTCTCTGGGGCCAACGTCCTGACTTTC
TRBJ2-7 TRBD2 . TRBV4-1 CASSLRVRGGADYNEQYF TGCGCCAGCAGTCTCAGAGTGCGGGGGGGCGCTGATTACAATGAGCAGTACTTC
TRBJ2-1 TRBD2 . TRBV6-6 CASHKGLAGSNEQFF TGTGCCAGCCATAAGGGGCTAGCGGGGAGCAATGAGCAGTTCTTC
TRBJ2-1 . few TRBV9 CASSQTGNHEQFF TGTGCCAGCAGCCAGACGGGGAATCATGAGCAGTTCTTC
TRBJ2-3 . . TRBV11-2 CASSLKAFGDTQYF TGTGCCAGCAGCTTAAAAGCTTTTGGAGATACGCAGTATTTT
TRBJ2-1 TRBD1 . TRBV20-1 CSARQGVINEQFF TGCAGTGCTAGACAGGGGGTAATCAATGAGCAGTTCTTC
TRBJ2-1 TRBD1 once TRBV5-1 CASGFSPGTGFYNEQFF TGCGCCAGCGGATTTTCCCCTGGGACAGGGTTCTACAATGAGCAGTTCTTC
TRBJ2-4 . . TRBV11-2 CASSLIGNKDIQYF TGTGCCAGCAGCTTAATAGGGAATAAGGACATTCAGTACTTC
TRBJ2-5 TRBD1 . TRBV29-1 CSVGTGTGGETQYF TGCAGCGTGGGAACCGGGACAGGGGGAGAGACCCAGTACTTC
TRBJ2-1 TRBD1 . TRBV9 CASSVLDRGNEQFF TGTGCCAGCAGCGTCCTGGACAGGGGGAATGAGCAGTTCTTC
TRBJ2-5 TRBD2 . TRBV5-6 CASSHTSGANQETQYF TGTGCCAGCAGCCACACTAGCGGGGCTAATCAAGAGACCCAGTACTTC
TRBJ1-5 TRBD1 . TRBV20-1 CSAKNGTVQWPQHF TGCAGTGCTAAGAACGGGACAGTGCAATGGCCCCAGCATTTT
TRBJ1-5 TRBD1 . TRBV18 CASSPDRGQPQHF TGTGCCAGCTCACCAGACAGGGGGCAGCCCCAGCATTTT
TRBJ1-6 TRBD1 . TRBV6-5 CASSYGDRNNSPLHF TGTGCCAGCAGTTACGGGGACAGGAATAATTCACCCCTCCACTTT
TRBJ1-1 . few TRBV6-5 CASTKQENTEAFF TGTGCCAGCACAAAACAGGAGAACACTGAAGCTTTCTTT
TRBJ2-1 . . TRBV20-1 CSASTENEQFF TGCAGTGCTAGTACCGAGAATGAGCAGTTCTTC
TRBJ2-1 TRBD1 few TRBV6-6 CASSYRTGYNEQFF TGTGCCAGCAGTTACCGGACAGGGTACAATGAGCAGTTCTTC
TRBJ2-7 TRBD1 . TRBV27 CASSFPGQGAREQYF TGTGCCAGCAGTTTCCCGGGACAGGGGGCGCGGGAGCAGTACTTC
TRBJ2-4 TRBD1 once TRBV5-4 CASSLWDRIAKNIQYF TGTGCCAGCAGCTTGTGGGACAGAATAGCCAAAAACATTCAGTACTTC
TRBJ1-6 . . TRBV3-1 CASSQAPNSPLHF TGTGCCAGCAGCCAAGCCCCAAATTCACCCCTCCACTTT
TRBJ2-1 . few TRBV20-1 CSAVLGGRSYNEQFF TGCAGTGCTGTCCTCGGGGGCAGGTCCTACAATGAGCAGTTCTTC
TRBJ2-7 TRBD1 many TRBV12-3/TRBV12-4 CASSPGQGKYEQYF TGTGCCAGCAGTCCCGGACAGGGGAAGTACGAGCAGTACTTC
TRBJ1-5 . . TRBV4-1 CASSQDPGIQPQHF TGCGCCAGCAGCCAAGATCCGGGGATTCAGCCCCAGCATTTT
TRBJ2-1 . . TRBV7-9 CASSPRGLDYNEQFF TGTGCCAGCAGCCCACGGGGGTTGGATTACAATGAGCAGTTCTTC
TRBJ1-1 . . TRBV7-9 CASSFGTLQAFF TGTGCCAGCAGCTTTGGGACGCTGCAAGCTTTCTTT
TRBJ1-1 . . TRBV10-3 CAIATSDRSNTEAFF TGTGCCATCGCGACTTCGGACAGATCGAACACTGAAGCTTTCTTT
TRBJ1-6 . . TRBV18 CASSPRGPGYSNSPLHF TGTGCCAGCTCACCAAGGGGTCCGGGGTATTCTAATTCACCCCTCCACTTT
TRBJ2-3 . few TRBV7-9 CASSPRTTHTDTQYF TGTGCCAGCAGTCCCCGGACCACACACACAGATACGCAGTATTTT
TRBJ2-7 . . TRBV7-9 CASSSVQPHEQYF TGTGCCAGCAGCTCCGTCCAACCCCACGAGCAGTACTTC
TRBJ2-7 TRBD1 . TRBV20-1 CSAGQGSEQYF TGCAGTGCGGGACAGGGGTCCGAGCAGTACTTC
TRBJ1-1 . . TRBV15 CATSRGEAANTEAFF TGTGCCACCAGCAGAGGGGAGGCAGCGAACACTGAAGCTTTCTTT
TRBJ2-7 TRBD1 . TRBV5-1 CASRISGTGSYEQYF TGCGCCAGCAGGATTTCCGGGACAGGATCCTACGAGCAGTACTTC
TRBJ2-6 . . TRBV6-2/TRBV6-3 CASRLAGANVLTF TGTGCCAGCCGTCTCGCTGGGGCCAACGTCCTGACTTTC
TRBJ1-5 . . TRBV6-5 CASSYSKVGTSAQHF TGTGCCAGCAGTTACTCGAAGGTCGGAACCTCAGCCCAGCATTTT